This T cell receptor (beta chain) was observed in a study of CD8+ T cells in alopecia areata. As for the study in general: Tofacitinib administration persisted for 6 to 18 months, succeeded by 6 months off drug.

Lesional scalp punch biopsies and peripheral blood came from alopecia areata patients. PBMCs served as the source from which CD4+ and CD8+ T cells were sorted. This clone was observed a few times. Germline V gives CDR1 ENHRY, CDR2 SYGVKD. The CDR3 sequence is 18 residues long. V dropped 1 base and J dropped 0 bases, with 16 bases sitting between them. Sequencing used cDNA as its template, made by extracting RNA and reverse transcribing it. Some clones are missing from TCRdb's copy, which holds only in-frame ones; the method was immunoSEQ multiplex PCR. The repertoire has 90,000 to 100,000 clones, over 40% of them found once; the top ten carry under 0.9%.

Sequenced input: CD4+ T cells sorted from blood. This chain connects TRBV10-3 to TRBJ2-1, with a tentative D call TRBD2 (5 bases). This TCR derives from a human donor with alopecia areata. CDR3 DNA: TGTGCCATCAGTGAGTTAGAGGGCCCCGCAAGCTCCTACAATGAGCAGTTCTTC. Amino acid sequence: CAISELEGPASSYNEQFF.